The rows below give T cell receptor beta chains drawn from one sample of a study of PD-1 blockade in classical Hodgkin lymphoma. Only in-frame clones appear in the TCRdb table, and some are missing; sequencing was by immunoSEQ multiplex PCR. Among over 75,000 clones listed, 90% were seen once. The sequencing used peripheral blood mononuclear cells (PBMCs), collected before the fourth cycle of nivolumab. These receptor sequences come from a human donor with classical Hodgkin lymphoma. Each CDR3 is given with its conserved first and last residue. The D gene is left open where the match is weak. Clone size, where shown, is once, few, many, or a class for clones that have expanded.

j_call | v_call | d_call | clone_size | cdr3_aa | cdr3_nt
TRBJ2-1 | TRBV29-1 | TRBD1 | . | CSVEGAGGPYNEQFF | TGCAGCGTTGAAGGGGCAGGGGGCCCCTACAATGAGCAGTTCTTC
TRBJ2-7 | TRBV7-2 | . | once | CASSLDRGSYEQYF | TGTGCCAGCAGCTTAGATAGGGGTTCCTACGAGCAGTACTTC
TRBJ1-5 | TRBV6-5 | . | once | CASRTGLSNQPQHF | TGTGCCAGCAGAACAGGGCTTAGCAATCAGCCCCAGCATTTT
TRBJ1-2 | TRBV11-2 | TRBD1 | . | CASRHTGVKPNYGYTF | TGTGCCAGCAGACATACAGGGGTGAAGCCTAACTATGGCTACACCTTC
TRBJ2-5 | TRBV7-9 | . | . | CASSDASAQETQYF | TGTGCCAGCAGTGACGCTTCCGCCCAAGAGACCCAGTACTTC
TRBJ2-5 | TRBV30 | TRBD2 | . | CAWSVWRGGQETQYF | TGTGCCTGGAGTGTGTGGCGGGGGGGCCAAGAGACCCAGTACTTC
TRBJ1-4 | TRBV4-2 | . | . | CASSQVGPPENEKLFF | TGTGCCAGCAGCCAAGTGGGGCCTCCGGAGAATGAAAAACTGTTTTTT
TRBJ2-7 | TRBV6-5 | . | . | CASSSSRGDKGHEQYF | TGTGCCAGCAGTTCCTCTAGGGGGGATAAGGGCCACGAGCAGTACTTC
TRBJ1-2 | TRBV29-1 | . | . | CVTTGTKLSYTF | TGCGTCACAACCGGGACAAAGTTGAGCTACACCTTC
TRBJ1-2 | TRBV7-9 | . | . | CASSLMGGNNYGYTF | TGTGCCAGCAGCTTAATGGGGGGAAATAACTATGGCTACACCTTC
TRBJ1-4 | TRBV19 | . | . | CASNSGAANEKLFF | TGTGCCAGTAATTCAGGTGCCGCCAATGAAAAACTGTTTTTT
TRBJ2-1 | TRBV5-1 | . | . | CASSLQGGAYNEQFF | TGCGCCAGCAGCTTACAGGGAGGAGCCTACAATGAGCAGTTCTTC
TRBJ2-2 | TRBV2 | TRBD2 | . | CASSEHGTTNTGELFF | TGTGCCAGCAGTGAACATGGGACTACAAACACCGGGGAGCTGTTTTTT
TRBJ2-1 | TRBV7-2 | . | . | CASSLGGSNEQFF | TGTGCCAGCAGCCTCGGGGGCTCCAATGAGCAGTTCTTC
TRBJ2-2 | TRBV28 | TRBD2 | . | CASRPTSGNTGELFF | TGTGCCAGCAGGCCAACTAGCGGGAACACCGGGGAGCTGTTTTTT
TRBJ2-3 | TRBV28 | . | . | CASRGAQKDTQYF | TGTGCCAGTCGGGGGGCGCAGAAAGATACGCAGTATTTT
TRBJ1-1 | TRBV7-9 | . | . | CAASSLRPGMNTEAFF | TGTGCCGCCAGCAGCTTAAGACCAGGGATGAACACTGAAGCTTTCTTT
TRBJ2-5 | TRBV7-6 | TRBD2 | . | CASSPGTSVGETQYF | TGTGCCAGCAGCCCAGGGACTAGCGTGGGGGAGACCCAGTACTTC
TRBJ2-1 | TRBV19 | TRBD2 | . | CASSLAGGIVEQFF | TGTGCCAGTAGCTTAGCGGGGGGGATCGTTGAGCAGTTCTTC
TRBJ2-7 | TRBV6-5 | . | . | CASSTQGEQYF | TGTGCCAGCAGTACACAAGGCGAGCAGTACTTC
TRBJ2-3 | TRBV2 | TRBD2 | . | CASSEGLADTDTQYF | TGTGCCAGCAGTGAGGGACTAGCCGACACAGATACGCAGTATTTT
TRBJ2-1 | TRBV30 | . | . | CAWSLAGARKEQFF | TGTGCCTGGAGTCTGGCGGGGGCCAGAAAAGAGCAGTTCTTC
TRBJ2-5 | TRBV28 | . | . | CASSLLWDSGETQYF | TGTGCCAGCAGTTTATTGTGGGACTCAGGGGAGACCCAGTACTTC
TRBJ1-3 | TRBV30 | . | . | CAWSPQDSGNTIYF | TGTGCCTGGAGCCCCCAGGACTCTGGAAACACCATATATTTT
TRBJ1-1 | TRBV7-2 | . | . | CASSNLGRGGTEAFF | TGTGCCAGCAGCAATTTGGGACGGGGAGGCACTGAAGCTTTCTTT
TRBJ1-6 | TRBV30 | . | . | CAWKSSYNSPLHF | TGTGCCTGGAAGAGTTCCTATAATTCACCCCTCCACTTT
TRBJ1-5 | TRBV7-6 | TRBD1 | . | CASSSGTGAPTSNQPQHF | TGTGCCAGCAGCTCCGGGACAGGGGCACCGACGAGCAATCAGCCCCAGCATTTT
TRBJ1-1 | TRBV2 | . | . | CASKYPGSNTEAFF | TGTGCCAGCAAATATCCGGGGTCCAACACTGAAGCTTTCTTT
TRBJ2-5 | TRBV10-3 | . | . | CAISETPGSEGETQYF | TGTGCCATCAGTGAGACCCCCGGCTCCGAGGGGGAGACCCAGTACTTC
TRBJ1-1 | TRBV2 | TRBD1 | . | CASRRTGGLDTEAFF | TGTGCCAGCAGGCGGACAGGGGGCTTGGACACTGAAGCTTTCTTT
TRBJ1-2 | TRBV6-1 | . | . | CASTPTLTANYGYTF | TGTGCCAGCACCCCGACCTTGACGGCAAACTATGGCTACACCTTC
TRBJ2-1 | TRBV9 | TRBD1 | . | CAGSTGTAYNEQFF | TGTGCCGGCAGCACCGGGACAGCATACAATGAGCAGTTCTTC
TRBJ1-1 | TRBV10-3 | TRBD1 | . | CAISEWTGMGTEAFF | TGTGCCATCAGTGAATGGACAGGGATGGGCACTGAAGCTTTCTTT
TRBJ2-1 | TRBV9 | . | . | CASSVGSGLYNEQFF | TGTGCCAGCAGCGTAGGTTCGGGACTTTACAATGAGCAGTTCTTC
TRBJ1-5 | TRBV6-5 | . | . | CASSYSINQPQHF | TGTGCCAGCAGTTACTCGATAAATCAGCCCCAGCATTTT
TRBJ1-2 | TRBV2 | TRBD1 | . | CASRSQGQGAYGYTF | TGTGCCAGCAGATCCCAGGGACAGGGGGCGTATGGCTACACCTTC
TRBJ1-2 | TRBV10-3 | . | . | CAISENVGRVGTNYGYTF | TGTGCCATCAGTGAGAATGTCGGCAGGGTGGGGACCAACTATGGCTACACCTTC
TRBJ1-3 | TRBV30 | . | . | CAYWTYSGNTIYF | TGTGCCTACTGGACCTACTCTGGAAACACCATATATTTT
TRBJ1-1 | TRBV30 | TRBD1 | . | CAWSVPYRGHFPEAFF | TGTGCCTGGAGTGTGCCATACAGGGGGCATTTTCCTGAAGCTTTCTTT
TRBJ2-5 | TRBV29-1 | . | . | CSLAASRLKTQYF | TGCAGCCTGGCGGCGTCGCGGTTGAAGACCCAGTACTTC
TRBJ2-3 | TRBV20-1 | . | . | CSASGGNQYF | TGCAGTGCTAGCGGGGGTAATCAGTATTTT
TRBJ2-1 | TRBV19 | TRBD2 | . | CASSSSGGSYNEQFF | TGTGCCAGTAGTTCTAGCGGGGGCTCCTACAATGAGCAGTTCTTC
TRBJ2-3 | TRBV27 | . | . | CASSLGRPFTDTQYF | TGTGCCAGCAGTTTGGGCAGGCCATTCACAGATACGCAGTATTTT
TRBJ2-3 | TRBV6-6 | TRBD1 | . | CASSTGVSTDTQYF | TGTGCCAGCAGCACAGGGGTTAGCACAGATACGCAGTATTTT
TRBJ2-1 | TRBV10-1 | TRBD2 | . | CATVRLAGVALYNEQFF | TGCGCCACCGTGAGACTAGCGGGAGTGGCCCTTTACAATGAGCAGTTCTTC
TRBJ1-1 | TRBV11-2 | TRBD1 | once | CASSQGTRQGEAFF | TGTGCCAGCAGCCAGGGGACCCGACAGGGTGAAGCTTTCTTT